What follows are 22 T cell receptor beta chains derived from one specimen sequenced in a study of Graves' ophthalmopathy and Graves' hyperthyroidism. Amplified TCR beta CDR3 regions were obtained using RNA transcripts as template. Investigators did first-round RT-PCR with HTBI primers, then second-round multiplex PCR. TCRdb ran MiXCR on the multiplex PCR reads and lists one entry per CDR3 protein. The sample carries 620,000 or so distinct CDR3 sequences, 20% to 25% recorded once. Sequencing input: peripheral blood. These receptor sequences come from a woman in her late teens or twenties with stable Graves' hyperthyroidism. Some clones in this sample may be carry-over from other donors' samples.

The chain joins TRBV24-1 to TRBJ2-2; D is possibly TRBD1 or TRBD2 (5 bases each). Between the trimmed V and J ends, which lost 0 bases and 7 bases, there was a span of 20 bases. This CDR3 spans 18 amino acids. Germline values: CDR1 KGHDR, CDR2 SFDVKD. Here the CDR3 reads CATSDLGTPTGKVGELFF. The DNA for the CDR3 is TGTGCCACCAGTGATTTGGGGACCCCGACGGGCAAGGTCGGGGAGCTGTTTTTT.

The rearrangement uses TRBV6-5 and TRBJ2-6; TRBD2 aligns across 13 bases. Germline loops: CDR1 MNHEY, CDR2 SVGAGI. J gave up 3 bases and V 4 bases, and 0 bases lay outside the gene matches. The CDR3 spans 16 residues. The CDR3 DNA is TGTGCCAGCAGTTGGACTAGCGGGAGTGGGGCCAACGTCCTGACTTTC. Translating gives CASSWTSGSGANVLTF.

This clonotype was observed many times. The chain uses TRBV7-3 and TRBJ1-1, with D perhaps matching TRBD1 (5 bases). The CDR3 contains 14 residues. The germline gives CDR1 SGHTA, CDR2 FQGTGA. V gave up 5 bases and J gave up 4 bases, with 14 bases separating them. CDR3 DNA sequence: TGTGCCAGCAGCCGTCTCCCAGGGAGCACTGAAGCTTTCTTT. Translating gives CASSRLPGSTEAFF.

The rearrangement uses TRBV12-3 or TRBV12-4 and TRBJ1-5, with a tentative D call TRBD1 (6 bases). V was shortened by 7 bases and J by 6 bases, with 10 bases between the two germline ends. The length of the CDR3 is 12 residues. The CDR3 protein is CASTQGGQPQHF. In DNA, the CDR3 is TGTGCCAGCACACAGGGAGGTCAGCCCCAGCATTTT.

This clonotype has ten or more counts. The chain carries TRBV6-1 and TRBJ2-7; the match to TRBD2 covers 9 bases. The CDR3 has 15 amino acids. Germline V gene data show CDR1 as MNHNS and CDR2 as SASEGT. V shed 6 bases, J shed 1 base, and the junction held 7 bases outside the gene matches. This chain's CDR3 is CASSLPSGVSYEQYF. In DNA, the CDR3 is TGTGCCAGCAGCCTCCCTAGCGGGGTTTCCTACGAGCAGTACTTC.

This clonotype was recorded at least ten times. The CDR3 nucleotides are TGTGCCAGCAGGGGAATGGGGAAGGTAGCGGGAGCAGATGAGCAGTACTTC. This gives the protein CASRGMGKVAGADEQYF. The chain combines TRBV6-4 with TRBJ2-7; 9 bases match TRBD2. Germline CDR1 reads MRHNA; CDR2 reads SNTAGT. Trimming removed 6 bases from V and 7 bases from J; junction bases left unmatched: 19. This CDR3 has 17 amino acids.

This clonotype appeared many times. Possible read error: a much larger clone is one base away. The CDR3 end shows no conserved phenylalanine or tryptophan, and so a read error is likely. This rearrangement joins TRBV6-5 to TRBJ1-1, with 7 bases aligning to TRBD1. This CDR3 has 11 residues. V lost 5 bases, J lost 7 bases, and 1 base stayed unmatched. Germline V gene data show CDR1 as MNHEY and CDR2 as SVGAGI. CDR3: CASSHRGEAFS. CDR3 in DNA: TGTGCCAGCAGTCACAGGGGTGAAGCTTTCTCT.

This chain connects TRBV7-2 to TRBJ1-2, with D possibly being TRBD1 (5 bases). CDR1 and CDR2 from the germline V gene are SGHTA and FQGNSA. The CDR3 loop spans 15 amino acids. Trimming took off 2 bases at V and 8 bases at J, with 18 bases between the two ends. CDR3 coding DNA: TGTGCCAGCAGCTTAAAGGACACTTCCACGGTCGGCTACACCTTC. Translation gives CASSLKDTSTVGYTF.

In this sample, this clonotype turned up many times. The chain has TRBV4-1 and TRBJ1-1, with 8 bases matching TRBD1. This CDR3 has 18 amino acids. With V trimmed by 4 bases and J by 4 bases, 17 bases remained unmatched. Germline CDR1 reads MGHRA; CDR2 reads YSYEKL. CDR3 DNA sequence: TGCGCCAGCAGCCCCGGACAGGGTCCCGCCAGGGGTGGCACTGAAGCTTTCTTT. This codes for CASSPGQGPARGGTEAFF.

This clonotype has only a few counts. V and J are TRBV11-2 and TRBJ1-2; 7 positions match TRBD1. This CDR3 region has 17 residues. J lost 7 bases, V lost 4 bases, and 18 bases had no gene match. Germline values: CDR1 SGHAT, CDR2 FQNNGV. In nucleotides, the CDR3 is TGTGCCAGCAGCTCCGGGACAGTCGGTGGGGGGTTTTTTGGCTACACCTTC. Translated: CASSSGTVGGGFFGYTF.

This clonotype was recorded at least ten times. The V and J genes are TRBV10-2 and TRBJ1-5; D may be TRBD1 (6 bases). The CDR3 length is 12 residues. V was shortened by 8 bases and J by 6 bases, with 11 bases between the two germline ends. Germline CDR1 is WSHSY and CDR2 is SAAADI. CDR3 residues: CASAGAGQPQHF. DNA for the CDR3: TGCGCCAGCGCAGGGGCAGGTCAGCCCCAGCATTTT.

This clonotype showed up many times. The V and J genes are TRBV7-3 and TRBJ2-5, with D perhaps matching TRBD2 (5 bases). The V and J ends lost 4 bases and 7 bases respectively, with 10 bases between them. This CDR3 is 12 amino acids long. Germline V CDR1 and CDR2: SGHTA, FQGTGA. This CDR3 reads CASSSTEGTQYF. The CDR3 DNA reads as TGTGCCAGCAGCTCCACTGAGGGGACCCAGTACTTC.

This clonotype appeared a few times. The chain's CDR3 is CASRRDRGNSPLHF. The DNA of the CDR3 is TGTGCCAGCAGGAGGGACAGGGGAAATTCACCCCTCCACTTT. This chain links TRBV6-1 with TRBJ1-6; the match to TRBD1 covers 10 bases. The germline V gene encodes CDR1 MNHNS and CDR2 SASEGT. The V segment lost 6 bases and the J segment 7 bases; nucleotides outside the gene matches: 3. The CDR3 covers 14 residues.

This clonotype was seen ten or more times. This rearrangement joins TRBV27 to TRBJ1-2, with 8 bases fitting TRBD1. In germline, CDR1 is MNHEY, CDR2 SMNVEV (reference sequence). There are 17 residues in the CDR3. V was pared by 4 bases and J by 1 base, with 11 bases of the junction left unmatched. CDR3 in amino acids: CASSSRTGSRINYGYTF. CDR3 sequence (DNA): TGTGCCAGCAGTTCGAGGACAGGGTCGAGAATTAACTATGGCTACACCTTC.

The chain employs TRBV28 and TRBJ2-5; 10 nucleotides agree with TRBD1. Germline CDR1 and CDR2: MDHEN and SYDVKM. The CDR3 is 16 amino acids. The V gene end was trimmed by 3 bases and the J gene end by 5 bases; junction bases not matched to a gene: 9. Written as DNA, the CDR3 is TGTGCCAGCAGTTTCCGACATAGGGGACAGGGGGAGACCCAGTACTTC. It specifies CASSFRHRGQGETQYF.

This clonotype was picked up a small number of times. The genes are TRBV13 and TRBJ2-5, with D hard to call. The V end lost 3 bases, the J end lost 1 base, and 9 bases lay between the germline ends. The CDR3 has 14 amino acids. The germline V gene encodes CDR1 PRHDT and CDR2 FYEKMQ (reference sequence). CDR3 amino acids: CASSFGPLQETQYF. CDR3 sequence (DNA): TGTGCCAGCAGCTTCGGGCCTCTCCAAGAGACCCAGTACTTC.

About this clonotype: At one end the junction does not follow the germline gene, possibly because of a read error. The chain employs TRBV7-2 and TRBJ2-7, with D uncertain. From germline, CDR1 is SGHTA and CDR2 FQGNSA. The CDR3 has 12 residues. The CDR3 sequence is CASSLALQSWSF. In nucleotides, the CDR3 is TGTGCCAGCAGCTTAGCGCTCCAGTCATGGTCCTTC.

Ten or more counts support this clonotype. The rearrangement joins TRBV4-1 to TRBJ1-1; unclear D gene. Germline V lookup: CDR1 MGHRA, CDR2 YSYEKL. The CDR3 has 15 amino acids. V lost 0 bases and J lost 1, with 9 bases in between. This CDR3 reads CASSQEATPNTEAFF. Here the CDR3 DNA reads TGCGCCAGCAGCCAAGAAGCCACCCCGAACACTGAAGCTTTCTTT.

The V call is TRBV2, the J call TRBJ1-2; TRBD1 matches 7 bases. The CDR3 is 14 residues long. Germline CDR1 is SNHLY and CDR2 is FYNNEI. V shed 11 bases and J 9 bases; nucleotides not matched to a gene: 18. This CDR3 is CAGRRTGPRASYTF. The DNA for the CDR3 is TGTGCCGGGCGGAGGACAGGCCCTAGGGCTAGCTACACCTTC.

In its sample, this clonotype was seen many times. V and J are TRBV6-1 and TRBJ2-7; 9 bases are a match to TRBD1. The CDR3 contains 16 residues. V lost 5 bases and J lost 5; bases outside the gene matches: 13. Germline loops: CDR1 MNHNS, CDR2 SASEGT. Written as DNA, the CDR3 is TGTGCCAGCAGTCCTCCCTTGGGACAGGGTATGGACGAGCAGTACTTC. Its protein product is CASSPPLGQGMDEQYF.

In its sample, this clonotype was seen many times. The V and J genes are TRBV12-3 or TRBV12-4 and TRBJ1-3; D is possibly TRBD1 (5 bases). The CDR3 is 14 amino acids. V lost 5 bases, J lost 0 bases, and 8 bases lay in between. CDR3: CASSAGTSGNTIYF. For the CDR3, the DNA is TGTGCCAGCAGTGCCGGGACCTCTGGAAACACCATATATTTT.

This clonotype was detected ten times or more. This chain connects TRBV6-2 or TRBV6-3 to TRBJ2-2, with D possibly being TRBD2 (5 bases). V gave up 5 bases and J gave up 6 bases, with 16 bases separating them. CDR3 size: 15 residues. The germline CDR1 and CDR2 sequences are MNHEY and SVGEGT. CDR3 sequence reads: CASSTRAAYSGELFF. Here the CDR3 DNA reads TGTGCCAGCAGTACGCGGGCGGCGTATTCCGGGGAGCTGTTTTTT.